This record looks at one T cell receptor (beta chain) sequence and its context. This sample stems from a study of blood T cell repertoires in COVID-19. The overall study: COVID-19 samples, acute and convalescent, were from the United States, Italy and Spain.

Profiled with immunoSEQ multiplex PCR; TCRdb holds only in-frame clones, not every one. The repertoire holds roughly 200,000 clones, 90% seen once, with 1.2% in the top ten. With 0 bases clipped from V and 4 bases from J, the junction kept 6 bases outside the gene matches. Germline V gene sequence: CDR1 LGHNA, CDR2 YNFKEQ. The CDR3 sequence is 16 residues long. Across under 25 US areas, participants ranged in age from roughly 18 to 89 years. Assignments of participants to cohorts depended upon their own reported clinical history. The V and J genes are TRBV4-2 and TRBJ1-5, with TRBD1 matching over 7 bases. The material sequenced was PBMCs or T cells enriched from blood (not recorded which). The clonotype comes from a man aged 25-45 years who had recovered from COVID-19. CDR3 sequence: CASSQEFGQVNQPQHF. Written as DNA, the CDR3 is TGTGCCAGCAGCCAAGAATTTGGACAGGTTAATCAGCCCCAGCATTTT.